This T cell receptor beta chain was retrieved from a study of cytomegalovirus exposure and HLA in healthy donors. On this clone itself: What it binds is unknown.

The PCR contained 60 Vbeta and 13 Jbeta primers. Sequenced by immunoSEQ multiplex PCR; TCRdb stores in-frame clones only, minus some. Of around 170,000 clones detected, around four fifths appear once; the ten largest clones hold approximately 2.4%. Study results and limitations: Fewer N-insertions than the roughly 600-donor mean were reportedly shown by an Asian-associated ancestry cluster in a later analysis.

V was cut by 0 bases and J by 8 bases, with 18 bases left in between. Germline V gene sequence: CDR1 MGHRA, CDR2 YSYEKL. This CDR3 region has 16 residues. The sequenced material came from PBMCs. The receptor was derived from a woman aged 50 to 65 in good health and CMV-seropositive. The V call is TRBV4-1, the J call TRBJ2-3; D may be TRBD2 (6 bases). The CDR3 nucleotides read TGCGCCAGCAGCCAAGAATTGCGAGAGGTGGGAGGTACGCAGTATTTT. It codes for CASSQELREVGGTQYF.